The source of this T cell receptor (beta chain) is a study of T cells in localized non-small cell lung cancer (dated by TCRdb to 2019 to 2021). Study-wide context: The study analyzed T cell repertoires of hundreds of early-stage NSCLC patients, comparing tumors and uninvolved tumor-adjacent lungs. The cohort was made up of fewer than 250 treatment-naive NSCLC patients whose localized lung tumors had been resected. A mean age of approximately 66 years was recorded for the NSCLC patients, of whom 129 were male and some 99 were female. The research as a whole found: A median of 57 of the top 100 tumor clones were detected in paired uninvolved adjacent lung, and around 30 of these tumor clones were also found among the top 100 clones of the paired uninvolved adjacent lung. Because multi-region sequencing of the tumors was not done, intratumor heterogeneity could not be ruled out. Longer overall survival was associated with higher T cell density in blood, whereas shorter survival was associated with higher clonality in adjacent lung. Because the study design was exploratory, TCR variables were selected using unadjusted p-values without false-discovery rate correction. Uninvolved tumor-adjacent lung showed the highest T cell clonality, higher than tumor, which suggests more focused antigenic responses in the adjacent lung.

For CDR1 and CDR2, the germline V gene (reference sequence) lists LNHDA and SQIVND. The CDR3 spans 12 residues, from the cysteine through the phenylalanine. The kept DNA is CDR3 alone, 36 bases in frame from the first base. V drops 7 bases and J drops 6 bases, leaving 9 bases in between. At diagnosis, tumor, uninvolved tumor-adjacent lung and peripheral blood were collected and then preserved as a mix of FFPE and fresh-frozen material. Concerning this clone: Its antigen remains undetermined. No qualities accompany the bases; no much larger clone lies one base away.

The immunoSEQ Assay was used to sequence TCR beta CDR3 regions from DNA. Per the source publication's procedure: T cell density was computed as TCR beta template counts normalized to usable DNA estimated by amplifying housekeeping genes. Using the preseqR package, richness was estimated by extrapolating to 120,000 templates for tissue samples and 400,000 templates for PBMC samples. Clonality was defined by subtracting Pielou's evenness from one. Tissue-enriched TCRs were identified by differential abundance testing using productive amino-acid clonotypes, minimum total count 5 and alpha 0.1. The Jaccard Index and the Morisita Overlap Index were used to measure how much the repertoires overlapped between compartments. GLIPH grouped TCR beta CDR3s together with public tetramer-defined viral CDR3s, and a viral motif had to include at least three viral sequences and also show V-gene enrichment. The source is immuneACCESS, and TCRdb retained only in-frame sequences with V and J called. Part of the clones is not carried over; for the studies checked, unresolved V genes explain less than half of this, and the remainder is unexplained. V and J calls and clone size are those listed in that table; D and trimming were worked out from the DNA. For this sample the table gives 2,000 to 3,000 clones, of which almost 35% were detected only once. 13% to 15% of the sample is in the top ten clones.

The sample here was lung tumor tissue, taken before any cancer treatment. This sequence was found in a man aged 35 to 70 with stage II lung adenocarcinoma. The rearrangement combines TRBV19 with TRBJ2-2; the D gene identity is not certain. The CDR3 corresponds to CASKWPAGELFF. In nucleotide form, the sequence is TGTGCCAGTAAATGGCCCGCCGGGGAGCTGTTTTTT.